This T cell receptor (beta chain) was sequenced during a study of CD8+CD57+ T cells in acquired aplastic anemia (dated by TCRdb to 2016 to 2019). Background for the entire study: DNA extracted from sorted CD4+ and CD8+ cells had a mean of roughly 3.4 ug, with a range of roughly 0.18 to 27.4 ug. A CD8+CD57+ expansion meant a frequency higher than the mean frequency seen in healthy subjects. Results and caveats for the whole study, not just this receptor: Although roughly 29 CD8+ CDR3 sequences were shared by patients and controls, these sequences appeared highly expressed in patients and within the immunodominant clones of patients. No significant difference in CD8+ Simpson's diversity was found between patients and healthy controls (P=0.060).

CDR1 SGHVS and CDR2 FNYEAQ are derived from the germline V gene. Unmatched junction bases come to 12, with V trimmed by 5 bases and J by 2 bases. The CDR3 has 17 amino acids, counting the end cysteine and phenylalanine. Only the CDR3 portion is preserved as DNA: 51 bases, with reading frame beginning at the first base. Profiling of TCR beta VDJ combinations and CDR3 sequences used genomic DNA as the template. An Illumina HiSeq 2000 was the platform used for TCR repertoire sequencing. In the paper's pipeline: Repertoires were assessed using TRBV/TRBJ rearrangement plots, CDR3 size and DJ length profiles, and Simpson's diversity index. The immunodominant clone was defined as the most abundant DNA sequence in deep sequencing data. CDR3 amino acid sequences were checked for sharing across subjects and were also compared against the VDJdb database and published repertoires. TCRdb passed the public sequencing reads through fastp at Q25 and MiXCR, retaining productive beta sequences. Rows are unified per CDR3 protein, each entry keeping the most common DNA and genes. It is TCRdb's table, rather than the study itself, that gives the V and J calls and clone size. The sample table records roughly 160,000 distinct CDR3 sequences; about two thirds of these occur just once. The top ten clonotypes cover approximately 48% of the sample.

Patients chosen for sequencing had shown expansion of CD8+CD57+ cells by flow cytometry. Severe acquired aplastic anemia was diagnosed in all patients according to International Study of Aplastic Anemia and Agranulocytosis and Camitta criteria. No patient had received any therapy when blood was sampled. The study deep-sequenced TCR repertoires of sorted CD4+ and CD8+ blood T cells from severe aplastic anemia patients and healthy subjects. In the USA, patient enrollment took place under clinicaltrials.gov protocols 00001620, 01623167, 00001397, 00071045, 00081523 and 00961064. Ficoll-Paque density gradient centrifugation was used to isolate peripheral blood mononuclear cells. Before DNA was extracted, CD4+ and CD8+ T cells were sorted using either FACS or magnetic beads. Points on this clonotype: Its antigen is not yet known. Per-base qualities were not stored, and no clone one base away is much larger.

The chain is made from TRBV7-6 and TRBJ2-3; 8 bases in the junction line up with TRBD1. The sample taken for sequencing was sorted CD4+, CD8+, or CD8+CD57+ T cells (not recorded which) from PBMCs. The clonotype originates from a human donor with aplastic anemia. The DNA is as follows: TGTGCCAGCAGCGAGGATAGACAGGGGTGGGCCACAGATACGCAGTATTTT. Its protein product is CASSEDRQGWATDTQYF.